The 17 T cell receptor beta chains given below trace back to one sample, sequenced in a study of shared clonotypes between healthy human individuals. Cells designated naive CD8 were CD45RO-negative and were positively selected for CCR7, with terminally differentiated effector memory CD45RA+ cells excluded. Sequencing was performed with immunoSEQ multiplex PCR; in TCRdb, only in-frame clones are kept and a portion is missing. The table has around 1,900,000 clones, around 93% seen once. The sequenced sample consisted of naive CD8+ T cells from PBMCs. These TCRs come from a man aged 18-30 years in good health. Some clones in this sample may be carry-over from other donors' samples.

The chain recombines TRBV5-1 with TRBJ2-7, with 9 bases fitting TRBD2. V shed 0 bases and J 2 bases; nucleotides not matched to a gene: 3. Germline values: CDR1 SGHRS, CDR2 YFSETQ. The CDR3 runs to 15 residues. The CDR3, as DNA: TGCGCCAGCAGCTTGGCGCCTAGCGGGACCTACGAGCAGTACTTC. Translation gives CASSLAPSGTYEQYF.

The rearrangement joins TRBV7-9 to TRBJ1-2; 10 nucleotides line up with TRBD1. Unmatched junction bases numbered 7, after V lost 0 bases and J lost 3 bases. The CDR3 covers 17 residues. CDR1 and CDR2 from the germline V gene are SEHNR and FQNEAQ (reference sequence). DNA of the CDR3: TGTGCCAGCAGCTTAGCGTGGGGGACAGGGGCCGACTATGGCTACACCTTC. This sequence encodes CASSLAWGTGADYGYTF. The whole variable domain, filled in from reference TRBV7-9 and TRBJ1-2, reads DTGVSQNPRHKITKRGQNVTFRCDPISEHNRLYWYRQTLGQGPEFLTYFQNEAQLEKSRLLSDRFSAERPKGSFSTLEIQRTEQGDSAMYLCASSLAWGTGADYGYTFGSGTRLTVV.

The chain employs TRBV7-9 and TRBJ2-2, with TRBD1 identical over 10 bases. This CDR3 region has 18 residues. Per the germline V gene, CDR1 is SEHNR and CDR2 is FQNEAQ (reference sequence). V shed 4 bases, J shed 6 bases, and the junction held 14 bases outside the gene matches. The CDR3 sequence is CASSYKYRTTGGSGELFF. The CDR3 coding sequence is TGTGCCAGCAGCTACAAATACCGGACGACAGGGGGCTCCGGGGAGCTGTTTTTT.

The rearrangement joins TRBV11-2 to TRBJ2-5, with no clear D. Germline CDR1 and CDR2: SGHAT and FQNNGV. This CDR3 comprises 16 residues. With 5 bases removed from V and 5 bases from J, the gap between germline ends came to 21 bases. The CDR3 DNA reads as TGTGCCAGCAGCCCCCCACCTCTCCAGCTTTCGGAGACCCAGTACTTC. Protein: CASSPPPLQLSETQYF.

This clone was counted a single time. V usage is TRBV14 and J usage is TRBJ2-7, with D unresolved. The CDR3 sequence is 14 residues long. Trimming took 1 base from V and 2 from J, leaving 9 bases between them. The germline V gene encodes CDR1 SGHDN and CDR2 FVKESK. The CDR3 nucleotides read TGTGCCAGCAGCCAAGGTGACGGTACCTACGAGCAGTACTTC. Its translation is CASSQGDGTYEQYF.

The J gene is TRBJ2-1, the V gene TRBV29-1; a weak D match, TRBD1 (5 bases). V dropped 2 bases and J dropped 7 bases, with 18 bases sitting between them. The CDR3 consists of 15 residues. Germline V gives CDR1 SQVTM, CDR2 ANQGSEA. The CDR3 reads CSVELIVRVRNEQFF. In DNA, the CDR3 is TGCAGCGTTGAATTGATTGTCAGGGTAAGGAATGAGCAGTTCTTC.

V and J are TRBV15 and TRBJ1-1; D is possibly TRBD1 (6 bases). Looked up from germline, CDR1 is LNHNV and CDR2 is YYDKDF (reference sequence). With 0 bases removed from V and 5 bases from J, the gap between germline ends came to 13 bases. There are 15 residues in the CDR3. DNA of the CDR3: TGTGCCACCAGCAGAGATCTAGGGGGGGCTACTGAAGCTTTCTTT. Amino acid sequence: CATSRDLGGATEAFF.

This chain joins TRBV27 and TRBJ1-1; no clear D. Germline values: CDR1 MNHEY, CDR2 SMNVEV (reference sequence). The CDR3 is 14 residues long. The germline V and J ends were trimmed by 3 bases and 1 base, with 9 bases remaining between them. CDR3 in DNA: TGTGCCAGCAGTTTTTGGGCGGAGAACACTGAAGCTTTCTTT. Protein product: CASSFWAENTEAFF.

The chain couples TRBV18 to TRBJ2-7; 10 bases line up with TRBD1. Germline V gene sequence: CDR1 KGHSH, CDR2 LQKENI. The V gene end was trimmed by 5 bases and the J gene end by 7 bases; junction bases not matched to a gene: 17. The CDR3 is 17 residues long. CDR3: CASSDPRDRGSLIEQYF. The CDR3 DNA reads as TGTGCCAGCTCAGATCCCCGGGACAGGGGTTCTCTTATTGAGCAGTACTTC.

This chain links TRBV9 with TRBJ2-7; possibly TRBD1 or TRBD2 for D (5 bases each). The CDR3 has 15 residues. Trimming took 0 bases from V and 4 from J, leaving 14 bases between them. CDR1 is SGDLS and CDR2 is YYNGEE in the germline V gene. Here the CDR3 DNA reads TGTGCCAGCAGCGTAGCTCGGGGCGGATTTTACGAGCAGTACTTC. This gives the protein CASSVARGGFYEQYF.

To note about this clone: The sample holds other DNA sequences that translate to the same CDR3. CDR3 sequence (DNA): TGTGCCATCAGTGAACCGGGACAGGGTGCCTACGAGCAGTACTTC. Residues: CAISEPGQGAYEQYF. The rearrangement joins TRBV10-3 to TRBJ2-7, with 9 nucleotides matching TRBD1. The CDR3 spans 15 residues. V lost 3 bases, J lost 2 bases, and 5 bases stayed unmatched. CDR1 and CDR2 (germline): ENHRY, SYGVKD.

The rearrangement links TRBV4-1 to TRBJ1-1, with 9 bases aligning to TRBD1. This CDR3 has 21 residues. Unmatched junction bases numbered 18, after V lost 0 bases and J lost 1 base. Germline lookup yields CDR1 MGHRA and CDR2 YSYEKL. CDR3 DNA: TGCGCCAGCAGCCAAGATCCCGCCATTGACAGGGGGGGGTACCGGAACACTGAAGCTTTCTTT. Amino acid sequence: CASSQDPAIDRGGYRNTEAFF.

The rearrangement links TRBV19 to TRBJ2-7; possibly TRBD1 for D (5 bases). Trimming stripped 6 bases from V and 6 bases from J, with 15 bases between. The CDR3 totals 13 residues. CDR1 LNHDA and CDR2 SQIVND come from the germline V gene (reference sequence). CDR3 residues: CASRANRRAEQYF. The DNA for the CDR3 is TGTGCCAGTAGAGCCAACAGGCGTGCCGAGCAGTACTTC.

The genes are TRBV28 and TRBJ1-3; 9 nucleotides agree with TRBD1. The CDR3 spans 15 residues. Germline values: CDR1 MDHEN, CDR2 SYDVKM. V trimming: 5 bases; J trimming: 2 bases; junction bases outside the gene matches: 4. The CDR3, as DNA: TGTGCCAGCAGTCCTACAGGGGGCACTGGAAACACCATATATTTT. This translates into CASSPTGGTGNTIYF.

This chain joins TRBV7-8 and TRBJ2-2; TRBD2 matches 7 bases. The CDR3 contains 17 residues. Trimming took 5 bases from V and 0 from J; bases not matched to a gene: 9. From germline, CDR1 is SGHVS and CDR2 FQNEAQ. In DNA form, the CDR3 reads TGTGCCAGCAGCCCCCAATTTGGACTAGCGAACACCGGGGAGCTGTTTTTT. Amino acids: CASSPQFGLANTGELFF.

The chain employs TRBV5-1 and TRBJ2-7; 8 bases are a match to TRBD2. Trimming cost V 0 bases and J 7 bases; bases outside gene matches: 6. Germline CDR1 SGHRS, CDR2 YFSETQ. The CDR3 extends over 14 amino acids. CDR3 DNA sequence: TGCGCCAGCAGCTTGGGACTAGCGAGGTTTGAGCAGTACTTC. This encodes CASSLGLARFEQYF.

This clone was observed once. The chain uses TRBV27 and TRBJ2-1; 10 bases are shared with TRBD1. This CDR3 is built from 15 residues. Trimming removed 5 bases from V and 6 bases from J; junction bases left unmatched: 7. Germline lookup yields CDR1 MNHEY and CDR2 SMNVEV (reference sequence). The CDR3 here is CASSTRDRGSNEQFF. The CDR3 DNA sequence: TGTGCCAGCAGTACCCGGGACAGGGGATCCAATGAGCAGTTCTTC.